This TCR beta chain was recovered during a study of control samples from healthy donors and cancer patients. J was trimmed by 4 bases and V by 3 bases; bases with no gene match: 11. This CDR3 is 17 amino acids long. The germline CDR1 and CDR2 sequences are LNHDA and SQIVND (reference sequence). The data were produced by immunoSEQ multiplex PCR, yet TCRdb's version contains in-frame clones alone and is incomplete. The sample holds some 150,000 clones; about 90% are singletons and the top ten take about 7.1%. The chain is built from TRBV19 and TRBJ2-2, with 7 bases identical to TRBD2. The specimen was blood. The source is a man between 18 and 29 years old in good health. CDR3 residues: CASSMTRGRVSTGELFF. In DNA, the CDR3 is TGTGCCAGTAGTATGACCCGGGGGAGGGTGAGCACCGGGGAGCTGTTTTTT.